A single sample gave rise to the 24 T cell receptor beta chains below, sequenced in a study of T-cell reconstitution after alpha-beta-depleted transplantation in children. Construction of the TCRbeta library involved unique molecular identifiers. TCRdb passed the PCR reads through MiXCR, listing each CDR3 protein once. The table shows around 92,000 distinct CDR3 sequences, with 9% to 15% occurring only once. The sequences come from PBMCs from the stem cell graft donor, collected from the stem cell graft. These TCRs come from a human donor who donated a stem cell graft to a child with inherited bone marrow failure.

In this sample, this clonotype turned up many times. V usage is TRBV5-1 and J usage is TRBJ2-7, with 10 bases identical to TRBD2. Germline-derived CDR1 and CDR2 are SGHRS and YFSETQ. The V gene end was trimmed by 2 bases and the J gene end by 2 bases; junction bases not matched to a gene: 1. The CDR3 consists of 14 residues. This chain's CDR3 is CASSFSGRAYEQYF. The CDR3, as DNA: TGCGCCAGCAGCTTCAGCGGGAGGGCCTACGAGCAGTACTTC.

The table lists this clonotype with many counts. This chain connects TRBV12-3 or TRBV12-4 to TRBJ2-2; 7 bases match TRBD2. The CDR3 loop spans 16 amino acids. With V trimmed by 5 bases and J by 5 bases, 11 bases remained unmatched. CDR3 coding DNA: TGTGCCAGCAGTACGTCTCGGGGAGGGGTTACCGGGGAGCTGTTTTTT. It is translated as CASSTSRGGVTGELFF.

This clonotype appeared many times. This rearrangement joins TRBV6-5 to TRBJ1-2, with D unresolved. This CDR3 region has 13 residues. CDR1 is MNHEY and CDR2 is SVGAGI in the germline V gene. Trimming stripped 6 bases from V and 2 bases from J, with 10 bases between. CDR3 in amino acids: CASSPDANYGYTF. CDR3 coding DNA: TGTGCCAGCAGCCCCGACGCAAACTATGGCTACACCTTC.

Ten or more counts support this clonotype. The chain couples TRBV29-1 to TRBJ2-1; D is ambiguous. The germline V gene encodes CDR1 SQVTM and CDR2 ANQGSEA. Trimming removed 5 bases at V and 5 bases at J, with 7 bases between. The CDR3 sequence is 11 residues long. The DNA of the CDR3 is TGCAGCGTTCAGAAAAACAATGAGCAGTTCTTC. Translating gives CSVQKNNEQFF.

In its sample, this clonotype was seen many times. This chain connects TRBV20-1 to TRBJ2-2; a weak D match, TRBD1 (5 bases). The CDR3 has 14 amino acids. V was cut by 3 bases and J by 0 bases, with 8 bases left in between. Germline V gives CDR1 DFQATT, CDR2 SNEGSKA (reference sequence). CDR3 bases: TGCAGTGCTAGGGGGCGTTCGAACACCGGGGAGCTGTTTTTT. This gives the protein CSARGRSNTGELFF.

This clonotype was observed at least ten times. V and J are TRBV29-1 and TRBJ2-7; 9 nucleotides align to TRBD2. Losses at the gene ends were 7 bases for V and 3 bases for J; bases not matched to a gene: 7. Germline V lookup: CDR1 SQVTM, CDR2 ANQGSEA. The CDR3 is 13 residues long. CDR3 sequence (DNA): TGCAGCGCTTTAGCGGGAGTGGGCTACGAGCAGTACTTC. Amino acids: CSALAGVGYEQYF.

This clonotype was seen at least ten times. The chain carries TRBV5-1 and TRBJ2-3, with 11 bases lining up with TRBD2. The CDR3 is 15 residues long. Losses at the gene ends were 4 bases for V and 4 bases for J; bases not matched to a gene: 5. Germline-derived CDR1 and CDR2 are SGHRS and YFSETQ. Written as DNA, the CDR3 is TGCGCCAGCAGCCTTAGCGGGGGGGCAGCAGATACGCAGTATTTT. Protein sequence: CASSLSGGAADTQYF.

This clonotype was found many times. The chain carries TRBV6-2 or TRBV6-3 and TRBJ2-5; TRBD1 aligns across 8 bases. The ends lost 0 bases at V and 1 base at J; junction bases unmatched: 22. The CDR3 covers 22 residues. The germline CDR1 and CDR2 sequences are MNHEY and SVGEGT. The CDR3 reads CASSYSIVGPRDRRPAQETQYF. In nucleotides, the CDR3 is TGTGCCAGCAGTTACTCGATCGTTGGTCCCCGGGACAGGAGACCGGCCCAAGAGACCCAGTACTTC.

Ten or more counts support this clonotype. The rearrangement joins TRBV29-1 to TRBJ2-4, with TRBD1 matching over 10 bases. The J segment lost 8 bases and the V segment lost 1 base, leaving 11 bases of the junction unmatched. Per the germline V gene, CDR1 is SQVTM and CDR2 is ANQGSEA. This CDR3 has 16 residues. CDR3 in amino acids: CSVEVSSGTGADIQYF. DNA for the CDR3: TGCAGCGTTGAAGTCTCCTCCGGGACAGGGGCAGACATTCAGTACTTC.

This clonotype was observed at least ten times. The gene calls are TRBV29-1 and TRBJ2-1, with unresolved D. The CDR3 length is 15 residues. The V end lost 7 bases, the J end lost 0 bases, and 16 bases lay between the germline ends. CDR1 is SQVTM and CDR2 is ANQGSEA in the germline V gene. The CDR3 bases are TGCAGCGGGAAAACAAGCAGCAGCTCCTACAATGAGCAGTTCTTC. It encodes CSGKTSSSSYNEQFF.

This clonotype was seen repeatedly, ten times or more. The genes are TRBV4-2 and TRBJ1-4; D gene uncertain. The germline V and J ends were trimmed by 0 bases and 4 bases, with 9 bases remaining between them. The germline V gene encodes CDR1 LGHNA and CDR2 YNFKEQ. This CDR3 has 15 amino acids. Written as DNA, the CDR3 is TGTGCCAGCAGCCAAGAGAGTCGGGTTAATGAAAAACTGTTTTTT. The encoded protein is CASSQESRVNEKLFF.

The rearrangement joins TRBV20-1 to TRBJ2-7; TRBD2 agrees at 7 bases. CDR1 DFQATT and CDR2 SNEGSKA come from the germline V gene (reference sequence). The ends lost 5 bases at V and 3 bases at J; junction bases unmatched: 13. The CDR3 totals 15 residues. CDR3 nucleotide sequence: TGCAGTGCTTCCCAGGGAGGGACCGCTTTCTACGAGCAGTACTTC. It translates to CSASQGGTAFYEQYF.

The chain carries TRBV28 and TRBJ2-5; the D gene is possibly TRBD1 (5 bases). The CDR3 consists of 15 residues. Germline-derived CDR1 and CDR2 are MDHEN and SYDVKM. Trimming took 7 bases from V and 1 from J, leaving 16 bases between them. The CDR3 DNA is TGTGCCAGCATCCCCACAGGAGAACCCCAAGAGACCCAGTACTTC. Protein: CASIPTGEPQETQYF.

The table lists this clonotype with many counts. The chain carries TRBV28 and TRBJ1-2, with TRBD1 as a possible D gene (6 bases). This CDR3 has 15 amino acids. Germline loops: CDR1 MDHEN, CDR2 SYDVKM. The V gene lost 5 bases and the J gene lost 5 bases, with 18 bases spanning the gap. The chain's CDR3 is CASSLSLGRGYGYTF. In DNA form, the CDR3 reads TGTGCCAGCAGTCTCTCTCTTGGGAGGGGGTATGGCTACACCTTC.

The CDR3 sequence: CASSLTSGGAGNEQFF. In DNA, the CDR3 is TGTGCCAGCTCCCTCACTAGCGGGGGGGCCGGCAATGAGCAGTTCTTC. The gene calls are TRBV18 and TRBJ2-1, with 13 positions matching TRBD2. V shed 6 bases, J shed 6 bases, and the junction held 8 bases outside the gene matches. The germline CDR1 and CDR2 sequences are KGHSH and LQKENI. The CDR3 spans 16 residues.

This clonotype has at least ten counts. The chain employs TRBV5-1 and TRBJ2-3; tentative D call: TRBD2 (6 bases). There are 15 residues in the CDR3. The V and J ends lost 3 bases and 2 bases respectively, with 13 bases between them. Germline V gives CDR1 SGHRS, CDR2 YFSETQ. The CDR3 nucleotides are TGCGCCAGCAGCTCCGGGGACTTCTCCACAGATACGCAGTATTTT. Its translation: CASSSGDFSTDTQYF.

This clonotype showed up many times. The chain uses TRBV12-3 or TRBV12-4 and TRBJ1-2; D is uncertain. V lost 6 bases and J 6 bases, leaving 14 bases between the germline ends. This CDR3 spans 13 amino acids. The CDR3 region has the DNA TGTGCCAGCAGCACACACCCGTGGAATGGCTACACCTTC. It encodes CASSTHPWNGYTF.

This chain uses TRBV4-3 with TRBJ2-1; the D gene is possibly TRBD2 (5 bases). Trimming shortened V by 0 bases and J by 14 bases, and 17 bases separated the two germline ends. Germline-derived CDR1 and CDR2 are LGHNA and YSLEER. The CDR3 consists of 14 residues. CDR3 sequence reads: CASSQDRNGDVKFF. For the CDR3, the DNA is TGCGCCAGCAGCCAAGATCGGAACGGGGATGTGAAGTTCTTC.

The V gene is TRBV5-6, the J gene TRBJ1-2; tentative D call: TRBD1 (5 bases). CDR1 and CDR2 (germline): SGHDT, YYEEEE. The V end lost 9 bases, the J end lost 4 bases, and 16 bases lay between the germline ends. This CDR3 region has 13 residues. The CDR3 sequence: CAMGPGRVYGYTF. The CDR3 DNA is TGTGCCATGGGCCCGGGACGTGTCTATGGCTACACCTTC.

With regard to this clonotype: A junction boundary mismatches the germline segment, possibly from a read error. The V gene is TRBV7-2, the J gene TRBJ2-7; 11 nucleotides line up with TRBD2. The CDR3 is 16 amino acids. Germline V gene data show CDR1 as SGHTA and CDR2 as FQGNSA. The CDR3 DNA reads as TGTGCCAGCGGCTTATATGGGACTAGCGGTTCCTACGAGCAGTACTTC. It translates to CASGLYGTSGSYEQYF.

This clonotype was counted at least ten times. CDR3 nucleotides: TGCAGTGCTAGCGGGGGGGCCGGTCAGGAGACCCAGTACTTC. This translates into CSASGGAGQETQYF. The chain links TRBV20-1 to TRBJ2-5; 8 bases are shared with TRBD2. Germline-derived CDR1 and CDR2 are DFQATT and SNEGSKA (reference sequence). The CDR3 covers 14 residues. The trim removed 3 bases at V and 5 bases at J, leaving 8 bases unmatched.

This clonotype was observed at least ten times. This rearrangement joins TRBV5-1 to TRBJ2-7; 7 bases align to TRBD1. The ends lost 3 bases at V and 2 bases at J; junction bases unmatched: 2. CDR3 length equals 13 residues. Germline values: CDR1 SGHRS, CDR2 YFSETQ. DNA for the CDR3: TGCGCCAGCAGCTGGGACAGCACCTACGAGCAGTACTTC. Translating it yields CASSWDSTYEQYF. Looking up the rest from reference TRBV5-1 and TRBJ2-7 gives the full variable domain: KAGVTQTPRYLIKTRGQQVTLSCSPISGHRSVSWYQQTPGQGLQFLFEYFSETQRNKGNFPGRFSGRQFSNSRSEMNVSTLELGDSALYLCASSWDSTYEQYFGPGTRLTVT.

This clonotype was picked up many times. The CDR3 sequence is CASSLTSGYEQYF. In DNA form, the CDR3 reads TGTGCCAGCAGCCTAACCTCGGGCTACGAGCAGTACTTC. This chain links TRBV27 with TRBJ2-7; the D is unclear. Trimming cost V 6 bases and J 3 bases, with 12 bases left between them. Germline loops: CDR1 MNHEY, CDR2 SMNVEV (reference sequence). The CDR3 loop spans 13 amino acids.

The chain is built from TRBV18 and TRBJ1-1; D uncertain. V lost 6 bases and J 0 bases, leaving 8 bases between the germline ends. There are 13 residues in the CDR3. Per germline, CDR1 KGHSH and CDR2 LQKENI. This CDR3 reads CASSPGMNTEAFF. The CDR3 DNA sequence: TGTGCCAGCTCCCCCGGGATGAACACTGAAGCTTTCTTT.